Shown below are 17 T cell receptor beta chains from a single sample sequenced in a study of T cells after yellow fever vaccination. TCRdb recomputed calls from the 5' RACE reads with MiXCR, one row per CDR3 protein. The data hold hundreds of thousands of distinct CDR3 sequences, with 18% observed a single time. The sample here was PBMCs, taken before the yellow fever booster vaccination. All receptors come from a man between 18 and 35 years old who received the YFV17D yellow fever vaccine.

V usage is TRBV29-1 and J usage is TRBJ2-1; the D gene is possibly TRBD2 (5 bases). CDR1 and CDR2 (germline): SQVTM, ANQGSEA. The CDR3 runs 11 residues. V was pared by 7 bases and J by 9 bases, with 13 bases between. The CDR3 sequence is CSADGVSEQFF. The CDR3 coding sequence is TGCAGCGCCGACGGGGTTAGTGAGCAGTTCTTC.

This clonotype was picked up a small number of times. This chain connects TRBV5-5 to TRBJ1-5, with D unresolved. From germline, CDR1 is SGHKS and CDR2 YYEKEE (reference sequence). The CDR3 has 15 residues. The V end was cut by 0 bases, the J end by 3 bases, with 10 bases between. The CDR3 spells CASSLGATDNQPQHF. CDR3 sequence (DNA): TGTGCCAGCAGCTTGGGTGCGACGGACAATCAGCCCCAGCATTTT. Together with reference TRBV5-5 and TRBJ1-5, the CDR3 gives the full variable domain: DAGVTQSPTHLIKTRGQQVTLRCSPISGHKSVSWYQQVLGQGPQFIFQYYEKEERGRGNFPDRFSARQFPNYSSELNVNALLLGDSALYLCASSLGATDNQPQHFGDGTRLSIL.

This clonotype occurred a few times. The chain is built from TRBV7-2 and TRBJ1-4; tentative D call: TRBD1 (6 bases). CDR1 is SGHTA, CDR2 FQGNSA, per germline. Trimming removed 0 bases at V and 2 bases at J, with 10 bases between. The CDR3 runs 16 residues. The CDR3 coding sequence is TGTGCCAGCAGCTTAGCTCAGGGGTGGACTAATGAAAAACTGTTTTTT. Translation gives CASSLAQGWTNEKLFF.

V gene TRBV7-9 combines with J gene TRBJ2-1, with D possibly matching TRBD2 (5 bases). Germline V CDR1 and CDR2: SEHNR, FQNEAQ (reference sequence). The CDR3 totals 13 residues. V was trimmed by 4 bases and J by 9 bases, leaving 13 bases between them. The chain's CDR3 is CASSSTLAREQFF. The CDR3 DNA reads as TGTGCCAGCAGCTCGACCCTAGCACGTGAGCAGTTCTTC.

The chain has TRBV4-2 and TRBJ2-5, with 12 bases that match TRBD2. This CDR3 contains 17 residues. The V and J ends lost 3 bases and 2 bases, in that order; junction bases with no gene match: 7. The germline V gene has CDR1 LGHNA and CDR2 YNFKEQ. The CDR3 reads CASSHSGLAGGQETQYF. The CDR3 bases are TGTGCCAGCAGCCATTCAGGGCTAGCGGGGGGGCAAGAGACCCAGTACTTC.

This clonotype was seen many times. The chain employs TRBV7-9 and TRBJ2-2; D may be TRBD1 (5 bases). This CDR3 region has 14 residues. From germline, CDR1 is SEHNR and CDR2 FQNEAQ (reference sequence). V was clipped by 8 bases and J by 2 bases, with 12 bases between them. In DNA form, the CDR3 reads TGTGCCAGCTTCCCAGACAGTAACACCGGGGAGCTGTTTTTT. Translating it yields CASFPDSNTGELFF.

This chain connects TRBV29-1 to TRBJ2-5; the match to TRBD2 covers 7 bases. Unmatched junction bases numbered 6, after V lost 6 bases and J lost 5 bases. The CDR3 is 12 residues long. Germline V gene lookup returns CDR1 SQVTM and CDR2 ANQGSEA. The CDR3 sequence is CSVRGLGETQYF. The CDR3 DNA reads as TGCAGCGTGAGAGGACTAGGGGAGACCCAGTACTTC.

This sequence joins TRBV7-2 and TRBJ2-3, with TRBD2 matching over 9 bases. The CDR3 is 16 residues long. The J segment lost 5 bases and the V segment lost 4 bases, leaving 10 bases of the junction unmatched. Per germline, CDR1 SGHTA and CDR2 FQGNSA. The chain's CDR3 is CASSWAPRGGRDTQYF. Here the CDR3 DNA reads TGTGCCAGCAGCTGGGCTCCGCGGGGGGGCAGAGATACGCAGTATTTT.

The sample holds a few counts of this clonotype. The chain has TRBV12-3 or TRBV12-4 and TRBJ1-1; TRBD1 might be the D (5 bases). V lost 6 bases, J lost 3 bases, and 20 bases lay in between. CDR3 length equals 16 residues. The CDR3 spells CASRTDLPRGDTEAFF. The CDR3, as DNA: TGTGCCAGCAGGACAGACCTGCCGAGAGGGGACACTGAAGCTTTCTTT.

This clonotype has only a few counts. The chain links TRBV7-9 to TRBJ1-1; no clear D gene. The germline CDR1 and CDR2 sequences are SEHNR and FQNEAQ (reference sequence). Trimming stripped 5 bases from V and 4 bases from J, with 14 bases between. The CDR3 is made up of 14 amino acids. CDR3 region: CASSPSFRATEAFF. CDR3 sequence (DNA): TGTGCCAGCAGCCCCTCGTTCCGGGCCACTGAAGCTTTCTTT.

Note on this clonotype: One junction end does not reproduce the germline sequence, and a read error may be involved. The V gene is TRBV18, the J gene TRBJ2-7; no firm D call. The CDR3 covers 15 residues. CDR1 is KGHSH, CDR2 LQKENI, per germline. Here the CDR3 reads CSSSPPRQAPYEQYF. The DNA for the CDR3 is TGTTCCAGCTCACCGCCACGGCAGGCCCCCTACGAGCAGTACTTC.

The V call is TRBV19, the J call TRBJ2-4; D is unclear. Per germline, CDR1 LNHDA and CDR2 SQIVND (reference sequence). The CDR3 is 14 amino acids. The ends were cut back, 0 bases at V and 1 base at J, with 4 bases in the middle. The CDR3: CASSIDGAKNIQYF. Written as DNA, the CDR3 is TGTGCCAGTAGTATAGACGGGGCCAAAAACATTCAGTACTTC.

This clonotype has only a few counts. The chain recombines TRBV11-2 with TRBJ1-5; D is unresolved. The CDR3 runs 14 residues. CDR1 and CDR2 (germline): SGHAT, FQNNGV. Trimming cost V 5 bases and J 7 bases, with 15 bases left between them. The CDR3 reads CASSKNPETQPQHF. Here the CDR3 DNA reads TGTGCCAGCAGCAAGAATCCAGAAACCCAGCCCCAGCATTTT. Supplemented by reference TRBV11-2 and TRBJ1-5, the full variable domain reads EAGVAQSPRYKIIEKRQSVAFWCNPISGHATLYWYQQILGQGPKLLIQFQNNGVVDDSQLPKDRFSAERLKGVDSTLKIQPAKLEDSAVYLCASSKNPETQPQHFGDGTRLSIL.

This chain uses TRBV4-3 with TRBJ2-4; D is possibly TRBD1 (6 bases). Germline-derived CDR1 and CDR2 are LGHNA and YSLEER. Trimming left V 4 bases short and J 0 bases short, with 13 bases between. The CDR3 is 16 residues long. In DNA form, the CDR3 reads TGCGCCAGCAGCCCGACAGGACCGCTAGCCAAAAACATTCAGTACTTC. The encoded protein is CASSPTGPLAKNIQYF.

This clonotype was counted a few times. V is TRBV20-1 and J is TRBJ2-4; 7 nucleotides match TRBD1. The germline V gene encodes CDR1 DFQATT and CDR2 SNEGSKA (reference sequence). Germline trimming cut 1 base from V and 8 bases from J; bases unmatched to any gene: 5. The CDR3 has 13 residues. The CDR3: CSARGQGRDIQYF. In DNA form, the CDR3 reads TGCAGTGCTAGAGGACAGGGTAGAGACATTCAGTACTTC.

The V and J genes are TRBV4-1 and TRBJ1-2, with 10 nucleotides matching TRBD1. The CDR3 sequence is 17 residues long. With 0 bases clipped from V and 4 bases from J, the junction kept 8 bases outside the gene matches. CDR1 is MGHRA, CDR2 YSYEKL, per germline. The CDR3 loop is CASSQDGGTGVLYGYTF. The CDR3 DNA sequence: TGCGCCAGCAGCCAAGATGGCGGGACAGGGGTACTCTATGGCTACACCTTC.

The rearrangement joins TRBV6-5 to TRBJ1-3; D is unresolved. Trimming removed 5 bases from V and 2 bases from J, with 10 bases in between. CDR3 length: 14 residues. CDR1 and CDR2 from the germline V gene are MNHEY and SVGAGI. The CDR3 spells CASSPFVTGNTIYF. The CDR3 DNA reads TGTGCCAGCAGTCCGTTTGTAACTGGAAACACCATATATTTT.